Below, one T cell receptor beta chain is given with its context. No antigen is known for it. No per-base quality is available; no much larger clone lies one base away. Patients with autoimmune disease history or receiving systemic immunosuppression were excluded from the trial. Peripheral blood for TCR sequencing was collected from all dose cohorts at baseline, on cycle 4 day 1, and on cycle 7 day 1. Samples were obtained from an open-label, multicenter, first-in-human phase I dose-escalation trial of ivuxolimab. Adults with locally advanced or metastatic head and neck squamous cell, hepatocellular, melanoma or renal cell carcinoma were enrolled in the trial. Before TCR sequencing, CD4+ and CD8+ T cells were separately sorted from peripheral blood. Genomic DNA was isolated from the sorted cells so that the TCRbeta CDR3 region could be sequenced. TCRbeta CDR3 regions were sequenced using the immunoSEQ Assay. This immuneACCESS table, as held by TCRdb, lists in-frame sequences with V and J called but not all clones. Of the missing ones, under half trace to an unresolved V gene in checked studies; the others have no known cause. Recorded for this sample are some 86,000 clones; roughly 89% of them occurred a single time. The ten most abundant clones make up approximately 1.5% of the sample.

The data originate from a study of OX40 agonist ivuxolimab in advanced cancers. About the full investigation: Ivuxolimab was a fully human IgG2 agonistic monoclonal antibody targeting the costimulatory receptor OX40 (CD134). Intravenous ivuxolimab was administered to patients every 2 weeks at six dose levels: 0.01, 0.1, 0.3, 1.5, 3 and 10 mg/kg. Of the roughly 54 dose-escalation patients, hepatocellular carcinoma was present in 19, melanoma in approximately 15, renal cell carcinoma in 9 and head and neck cancer in 9. A male proportion of 70% to 90% and a mean age of about 60 years, ranging from about 23 to 90, were recorded for the dose-escalation cohort. Patients were allowed to have had prior anti-PD-1, anti-PD-L1 or anti-CTLA-4 therapy, and roughly two fifths of the dose-escalation patients had been treated with checkpoint inhibitors. Three dose-escalation patients achieved partial responses, one with hepatocellular carcinoma and two with cutaneous melanoma. Peripheral TCRbeta sequencing aimed to test whether ivuxolimab altered TCR sequence diversity and caused clonal T-cell expansion. The monotherapy dose-escalation portion (N of about 47 patients) of the phase I ivuxolimab trial is reported in the paper.

V and J are trimmed by 5 bases and 14 bases, and the gene matches miss 8 bases of the junction. Spanning cysteine to phenylalanine, the CDR3 consists of 11 amino acids. The CDR3 DNA has 33 bases and is translated from base 1. CDR1 and CDR2, looked up from the germline V gene, are SGHTA and FQGNSA. Summary of the overall study and its limitations: Low levels of normalized T-cell clonal expansion were also seen in some nonresponding patients. Which antigens the clonally expanded peripheral T cells were specific for was not determined. In the 0.1-3.0 mg/kg groups, partial responders had among the lowest normalized peripheral clonal expansion, particularly in CD8+ T cells. Clonal expansion of both CD4+ and CD8+ blood T cells was observed from baseline to week 6 at doses 0.1 to 3.0 mg/kg. After ivuxolimab, CD8+ T cells had more expanded clones than CD4+ T cells on average.

This TCR derives from an adult with an advanced solid tumor such as melanoma, head and neck, liver or kidney cancer. This chain is built from TRBV7-2 and TRBJ2-5, with 7 middle bases fitting TRBD2. The material sequenced was CD4+ or CD8+ T cells sorted from blood, taken in a trial of the OX40 agonist ivuxolimab. This receptor has the CDR3 CASSQRDVLYF. The nucleotides are TGTGCCAGCAGCCAGCGGGACGTTCTTTACTTC.